The entry that follows covers one T cell receptor (beta chain) sequence. Its specificity is unknown. Germline loops: CDR1 SGDLS, CDR2 YYNGEE. V dropped 0 bases and J dropped 0; count of bases not matched to a gene: 6. CDR3 length equals 16 residues. The data derive from a study of PD-L1 blockade in urothelial cancer. Points from the study as a whole: Durable-benefit patients expanded tumor-associated blood clones more at 3 weeks. Patients with below-median pretreatment blood clonality survived longer.

The study collected 1 to 8 samples per patient, pretreatment and on-treatment. Clones were read by immunoSEQ multiplex PCR, and TCRdb kept only the in-frame ones, dropping some. The table includes 25,000 to 30,000 clones, approximately 89% detected once. This chain joins TRBV9 and TRBJ2-7, with 7 positions matching TRBD2. The material sequenced was PBMCs, taken around atezolizumab (anti-PD-L1) treatment. The origin of this receptor is a man over 45 with urothelial cancer. For the CDR3, the DNA is TGTGCCAGCAGCGTAGCCGGGACTACTAGCTCCTACGAGCAGTACTTC. It encodes CASSVAGTTSSYEQYF.